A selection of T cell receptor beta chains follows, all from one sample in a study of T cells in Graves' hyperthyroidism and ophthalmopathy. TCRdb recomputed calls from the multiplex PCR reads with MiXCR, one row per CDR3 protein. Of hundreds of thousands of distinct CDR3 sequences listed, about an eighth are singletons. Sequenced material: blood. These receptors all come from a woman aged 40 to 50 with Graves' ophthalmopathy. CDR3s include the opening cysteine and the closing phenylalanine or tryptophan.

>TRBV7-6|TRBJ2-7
CASSQGPYNYEQYF
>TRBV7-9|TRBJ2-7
CASSVDRAPPEQYF
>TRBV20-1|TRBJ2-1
CSASGWTSGRGNEQFF
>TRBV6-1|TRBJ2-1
CASSITSGGYEQFF
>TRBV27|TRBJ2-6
CASSLTRGGSSGANVLTF
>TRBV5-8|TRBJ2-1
CASSLGFRNEQFF
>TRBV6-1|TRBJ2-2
CASSTLLGTGELFF
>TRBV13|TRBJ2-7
CASSTRIPYEQYF
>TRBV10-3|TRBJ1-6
CAISEKDRGSSPLHF
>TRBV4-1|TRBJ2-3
CASSQGQGSTDTQYF
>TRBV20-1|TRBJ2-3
CSARLAGGPSTDTQYF
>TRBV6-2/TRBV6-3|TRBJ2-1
CASIPSRAHYNEQFF
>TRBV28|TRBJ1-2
CASSRVRGGPRGYTF
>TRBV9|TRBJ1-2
CASSVGVEPRNYGYTF
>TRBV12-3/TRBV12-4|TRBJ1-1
CASSDSHEAFF
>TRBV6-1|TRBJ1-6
CASRLIVDRGLSPLHF
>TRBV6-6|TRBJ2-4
CASSYRGQGIDIQYF
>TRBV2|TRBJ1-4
CASSPSVISGNEKLFF
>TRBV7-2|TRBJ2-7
CASSLGLMVQYF
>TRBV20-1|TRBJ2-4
CSARSGQGANIQYF
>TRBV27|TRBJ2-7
CASNPGTSASEQYF
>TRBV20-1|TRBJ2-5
CSASRGGTETQYF
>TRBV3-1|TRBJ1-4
CASSQEVALTATNEKLFF
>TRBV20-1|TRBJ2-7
CSAMRDSYEQYF
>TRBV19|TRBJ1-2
CASSIGGGRRYGYTF
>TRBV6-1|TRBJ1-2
CASSEYGYTF
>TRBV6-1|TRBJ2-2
CASSLAGGATGELFF
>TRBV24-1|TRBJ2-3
CATSDRGTSGIPSADTQYF
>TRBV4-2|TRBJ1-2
CASSQVAGYDYGYTF
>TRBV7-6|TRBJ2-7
CASSLRLAGGHYEQYF
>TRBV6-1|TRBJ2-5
CASSEFEAQETQYF
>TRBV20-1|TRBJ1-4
CSASAWFANEKLFF
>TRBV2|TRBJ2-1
CAPGGRSNEQFF
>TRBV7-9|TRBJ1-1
CASSLGWGQGPSTEAFF
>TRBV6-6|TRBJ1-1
CASSYRTGLTEAFF
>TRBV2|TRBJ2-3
CASTRDVGTDTQYF
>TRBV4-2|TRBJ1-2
CASSTGVASYGYTF
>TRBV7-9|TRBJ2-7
CASSLKGYEQYF
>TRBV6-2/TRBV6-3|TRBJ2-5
CASSYPGRGQETQYF
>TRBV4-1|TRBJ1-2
CASSQGGNHGYTF
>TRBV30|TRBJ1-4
CAWSSRFMLELFF